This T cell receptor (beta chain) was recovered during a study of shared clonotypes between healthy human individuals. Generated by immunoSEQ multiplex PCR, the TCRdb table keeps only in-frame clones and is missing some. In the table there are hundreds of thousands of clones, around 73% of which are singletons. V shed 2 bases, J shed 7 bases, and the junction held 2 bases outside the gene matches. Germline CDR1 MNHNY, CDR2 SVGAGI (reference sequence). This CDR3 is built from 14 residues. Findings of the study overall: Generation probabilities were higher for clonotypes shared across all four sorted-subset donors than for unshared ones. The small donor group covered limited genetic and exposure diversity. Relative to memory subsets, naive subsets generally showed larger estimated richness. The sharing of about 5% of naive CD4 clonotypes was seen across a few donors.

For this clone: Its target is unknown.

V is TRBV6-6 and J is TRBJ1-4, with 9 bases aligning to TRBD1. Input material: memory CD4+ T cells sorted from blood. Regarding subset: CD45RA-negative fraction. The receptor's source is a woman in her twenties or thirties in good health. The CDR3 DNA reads TGTGCCAGCAGTTACATGACAGGGGGTGAAAAACTGTTTTTT. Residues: CASSYMTGGEKLFF.